This TCR beta chain was observed in a study of Ad26.COV2.S vaccination and SARS-CoV-2 variants. The assay was immunoSEQ multiplex PCR, and TCRdb's table has in-frame clones only and misses some. The table shows 350,000 to 400,000 clones, with roughly 90% occurring only once. Treatment specified: about 20 received Ad26.COV2.S at low or high dose, single or two shots; several received placebo; per-sample allocation not given. Specimen acquisition occurred on day 63 following the initial vaccine or placebo injection. The J segment lost 12 bases and the V segment lost 2 bases, leaving 7 bases of the junction unmatched. The germline gives CDR1 LNHDA, CDR2 SQIVND (reference sequence). The length of the CDR3 is 14 residues.

The chain couples TRBV19 to TRBJ2-1; 10 nucleotides match TRBD2. The origin of this receptor is a person aged 18-65 years who received the Ad26.COV2.S COVID-19 vaccine or a placebo. Sequencing used peripheral blood, obtained in a trial of Ad26.COV2.S vaccine versus placebo. The CDR3 DNA reads as TGTGCCAGTAGTATACCATCTAGCGGGAGCTTGCAGTTCTTC. This sequence encodes CASSIPSSGSLQFF. Together with reference TRBV19 and TRBJ2-1, the CDR3 gives the full variable domain: DGGITQSPKYLFRKEGQNVTLSCEQNLNHDAMYWYRQDPGQGLRLIYYSQIVNDFQKGDIAEGYSVSREKKESFPLTVTSAQKNPTAFYLCASSIPSSGSLQFFGPGTRLTVL.